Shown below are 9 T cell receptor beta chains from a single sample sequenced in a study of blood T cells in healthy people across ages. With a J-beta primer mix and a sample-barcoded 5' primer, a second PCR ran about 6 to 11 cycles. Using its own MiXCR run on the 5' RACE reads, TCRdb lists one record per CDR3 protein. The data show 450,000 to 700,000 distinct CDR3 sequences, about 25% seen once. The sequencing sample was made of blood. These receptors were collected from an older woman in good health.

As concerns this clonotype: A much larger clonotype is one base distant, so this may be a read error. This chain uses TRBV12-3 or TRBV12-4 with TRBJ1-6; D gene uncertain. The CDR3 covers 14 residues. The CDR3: CASSLGQNNLPLHF. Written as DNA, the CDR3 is TGTGCCAGCAGTTTAGGGCAGAATAATTTACCCCTCCACTTT.

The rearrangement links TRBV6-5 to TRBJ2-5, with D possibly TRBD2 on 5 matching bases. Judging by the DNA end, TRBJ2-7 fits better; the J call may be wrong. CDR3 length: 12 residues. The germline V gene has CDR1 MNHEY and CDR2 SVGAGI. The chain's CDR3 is CASRKGSYEQYF. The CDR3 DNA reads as TGTGCCAGCAGAAAAGGGAGTTACGAGCAGTACTTC.

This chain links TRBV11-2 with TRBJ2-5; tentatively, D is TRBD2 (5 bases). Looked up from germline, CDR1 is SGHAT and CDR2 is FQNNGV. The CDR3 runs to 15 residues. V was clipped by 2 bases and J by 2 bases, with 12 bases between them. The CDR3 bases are TGTGCCAGCAGCTTACTGTCCGGGGTGCAAGAGACCCAGTACTTC. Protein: CASSLLSGVQETQYF.

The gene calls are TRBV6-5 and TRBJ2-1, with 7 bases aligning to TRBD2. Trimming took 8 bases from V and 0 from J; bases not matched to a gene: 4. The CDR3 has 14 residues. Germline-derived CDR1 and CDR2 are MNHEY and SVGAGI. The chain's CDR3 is CASRGTISYNEQFF. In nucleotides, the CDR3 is TGTGCCAGCCGCGGGACTATCTCCTACAATGAGCAGTTCTTC.

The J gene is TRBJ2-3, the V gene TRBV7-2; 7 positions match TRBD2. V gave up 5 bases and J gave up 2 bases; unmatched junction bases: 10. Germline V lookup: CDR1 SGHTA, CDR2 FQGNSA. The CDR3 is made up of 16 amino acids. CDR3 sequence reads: CASSLTGTTPTDTQYF. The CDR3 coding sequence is TGTGCCAGCAGCCTCACCGGGACTACGCCCACAGATACGCAGTATTTT.

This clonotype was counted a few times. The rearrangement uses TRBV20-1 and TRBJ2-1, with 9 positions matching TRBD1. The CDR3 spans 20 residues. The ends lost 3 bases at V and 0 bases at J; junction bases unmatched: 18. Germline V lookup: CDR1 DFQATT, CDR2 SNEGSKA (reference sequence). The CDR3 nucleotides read TGCAGTGCTAGGGTTGCCGGGACAGGGAACCTTTTGAGCTCCTACAATGAGCAGTTCTTC. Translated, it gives CSARVAGTGNLLSSYNEQFF.

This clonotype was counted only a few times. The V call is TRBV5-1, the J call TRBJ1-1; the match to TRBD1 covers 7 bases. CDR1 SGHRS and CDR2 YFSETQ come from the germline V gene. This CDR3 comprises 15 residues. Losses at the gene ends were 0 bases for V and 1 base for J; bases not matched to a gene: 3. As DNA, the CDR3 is TGCGCCAGCAGCTTGGAGGGGGCCAAGAACACTGAAGCTTTCTTT. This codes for CASSLEGAKNTEAFF.

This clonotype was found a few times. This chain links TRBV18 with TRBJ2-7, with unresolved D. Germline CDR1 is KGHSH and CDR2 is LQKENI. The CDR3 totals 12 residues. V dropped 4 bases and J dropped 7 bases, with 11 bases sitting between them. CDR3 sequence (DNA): TGTGCCAGCTCACGGAGCGCGGAAGAGCAGTACTTC. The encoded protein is CASSRSAEEQYF. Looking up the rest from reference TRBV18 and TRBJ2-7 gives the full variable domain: NAGVMQNPRHLVRRRGQEARLRCSPMKGHSHVYWYRQLPEEGLKFMVYLQKENIIDESGMPKERFSAEFPKEGPSILRIQQVVRGDSAAYFCASSRSAEEQYFGPGTRLTVT.

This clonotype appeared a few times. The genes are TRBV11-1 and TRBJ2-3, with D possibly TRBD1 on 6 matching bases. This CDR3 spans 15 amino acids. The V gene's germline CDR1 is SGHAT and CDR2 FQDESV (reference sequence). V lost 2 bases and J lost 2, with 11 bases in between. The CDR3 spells CASSLPGQLTDTQYF. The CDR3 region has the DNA TGTGCCAGCAGCTTACCCGGACAGCTCACAGATACGCAGTATTTT.